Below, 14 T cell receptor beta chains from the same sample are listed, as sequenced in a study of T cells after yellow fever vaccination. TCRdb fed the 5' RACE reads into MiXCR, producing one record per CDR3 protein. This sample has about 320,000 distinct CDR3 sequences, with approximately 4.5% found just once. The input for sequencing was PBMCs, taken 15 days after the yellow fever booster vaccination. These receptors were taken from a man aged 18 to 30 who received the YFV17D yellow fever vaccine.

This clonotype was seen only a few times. The CDR3, as DNA: TGCGCCAGCAGCTTGGGGGTTGCAAGGGAAGGTACGCAGTATTTT. Its translation is CASSLGVAREGTQYF. The rearrangement links TRBV5-1 to TRBJ2-3; D is unclear. This CDR3 is 15 amino acids long. Germline loops: CDR1 SGHRS, CDR2 YFSETQ. Trimming cost V 0 bases and J 8 bases, with 16 bases left between them.

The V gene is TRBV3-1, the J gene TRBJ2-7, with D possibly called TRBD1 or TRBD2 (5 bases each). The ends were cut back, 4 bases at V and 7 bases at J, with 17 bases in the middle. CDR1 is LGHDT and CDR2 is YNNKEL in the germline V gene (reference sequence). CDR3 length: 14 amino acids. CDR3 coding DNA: TGTGCCAGCAGCCGACTACCTATAGGGGTAGAGCAGTACTTC. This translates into CASSRLPIGVEQYF.

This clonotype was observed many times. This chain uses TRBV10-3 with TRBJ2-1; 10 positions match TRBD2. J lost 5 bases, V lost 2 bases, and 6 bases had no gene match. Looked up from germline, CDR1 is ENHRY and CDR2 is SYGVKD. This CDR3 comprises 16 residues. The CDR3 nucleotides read TGTGCCATCAGTGAGACTCTAGCGGGGGCCGACAATGAGCAGTTCTTC. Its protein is CAISETLAGADNEQFF.

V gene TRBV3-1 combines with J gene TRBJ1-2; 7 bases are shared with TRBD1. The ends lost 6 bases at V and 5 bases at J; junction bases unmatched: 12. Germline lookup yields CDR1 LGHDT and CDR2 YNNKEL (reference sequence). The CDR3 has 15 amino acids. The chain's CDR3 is CASRETGTATYGYTF. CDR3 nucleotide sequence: TGTGCCAGCAGGGAGACCGGGACAGCCACATATGGCTACACCTTC.

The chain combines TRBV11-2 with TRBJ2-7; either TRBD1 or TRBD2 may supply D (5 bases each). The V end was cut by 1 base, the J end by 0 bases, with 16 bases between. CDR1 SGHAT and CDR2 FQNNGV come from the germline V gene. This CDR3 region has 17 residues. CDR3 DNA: TGTGCCAGCAGCTTAGTCGAGGGGCGACTGAGCTCCTACGAGCAGTACTTC. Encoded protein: CASSLVEGRLSSYEQYF.

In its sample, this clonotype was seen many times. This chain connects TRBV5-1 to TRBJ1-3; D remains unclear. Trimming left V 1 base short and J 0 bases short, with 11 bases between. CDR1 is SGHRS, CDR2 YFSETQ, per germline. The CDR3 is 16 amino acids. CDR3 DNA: TGCGCCAGCAGCTTGTCCCCGTCAGTCTCTGGAAACACCATATATTTT. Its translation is CASSLSPSVSGNTIYF.

CDR3 region: CASSVAAGTTEAFF. The CDR3, as DNA: TGTGCCAGCAGCGTAGCCGCAGGAACGACTGAAGCTTTCTTT. The V and J genes are TRBV9 and TRBJ1-1; no firm D call. The V gene's germline CDR1 is SGDLS and CDR2 YYNGEE. CDR3 length: 14 residues. The V and J ends lost 0 bases and 5 bases respectively, with 11 bases between them.

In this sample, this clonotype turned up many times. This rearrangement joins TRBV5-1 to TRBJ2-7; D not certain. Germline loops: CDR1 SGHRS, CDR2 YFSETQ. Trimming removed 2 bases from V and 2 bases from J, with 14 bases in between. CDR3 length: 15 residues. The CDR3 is CASSFGYPEAYEQYF. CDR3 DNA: TGCGCCAGCAGCTTTGGGTATCCTGAAGCCTACGAGCAGTACTTC.

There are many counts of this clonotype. As DNA, the CDR3 is TGCGCCAGCAGCTTGAGGCGGCCTAGCACAGATACGCAGTATTTT. Residues: CASSLRRPSTDTQYF. This chain uses TRBV5-1 with TRBJ2-3, with no clear D. The germline CDR1 and CDR2 sequences are SGHRS and YFSETQ. V was shortened by 1 base and J by 0 bases, with 9 bases between the two germline ends. The CDR3 runs 15 residues.

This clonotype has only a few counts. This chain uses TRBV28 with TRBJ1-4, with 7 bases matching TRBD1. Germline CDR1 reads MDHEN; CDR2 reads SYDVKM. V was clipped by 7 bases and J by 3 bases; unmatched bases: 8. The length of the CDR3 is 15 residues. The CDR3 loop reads CASTLTGTANEKLFF. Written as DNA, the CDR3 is TGTGCCAGCACCCTAACCGGGACAGCTAATGAAAAACTGTTTTTT. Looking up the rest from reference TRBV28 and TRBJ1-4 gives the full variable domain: DVKVTQSSRYLVKRTGEKVFLECVQDMDHENMFWYRQDPGLGLRLIYFSYDVKMKEKGDIPEGYSVSREKKERFSLILESASTNQTSMYLCASTLTGTANEKLFFGSGTQLSVL.

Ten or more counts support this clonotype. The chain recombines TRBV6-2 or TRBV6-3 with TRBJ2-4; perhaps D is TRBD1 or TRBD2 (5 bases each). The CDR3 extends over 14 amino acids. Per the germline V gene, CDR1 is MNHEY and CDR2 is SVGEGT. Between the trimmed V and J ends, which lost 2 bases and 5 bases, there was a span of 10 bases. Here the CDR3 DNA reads TGTGCCAGCAGTTACCGGGACGGTCAAAACATTCAGTACTTC. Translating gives CASSYRDGQNIQYF.

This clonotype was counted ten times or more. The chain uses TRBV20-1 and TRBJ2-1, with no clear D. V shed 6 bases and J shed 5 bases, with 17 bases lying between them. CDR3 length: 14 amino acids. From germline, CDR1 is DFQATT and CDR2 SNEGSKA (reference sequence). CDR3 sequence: CSALLHTINNEQFF. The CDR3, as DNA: TGCAGTGCCCTACTCCATACCATTAACAATGAGCAGTTCTTC.

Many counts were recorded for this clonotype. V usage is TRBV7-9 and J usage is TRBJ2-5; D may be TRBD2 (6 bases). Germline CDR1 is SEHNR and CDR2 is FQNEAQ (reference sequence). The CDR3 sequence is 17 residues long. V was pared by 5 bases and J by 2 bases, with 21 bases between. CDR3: CASSNPPGREPQETQYF. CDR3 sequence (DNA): TGTGCCAGCAGCAACCCTCCCGGACGGGAGCCTCAAGAGACCCAGTACTTC.

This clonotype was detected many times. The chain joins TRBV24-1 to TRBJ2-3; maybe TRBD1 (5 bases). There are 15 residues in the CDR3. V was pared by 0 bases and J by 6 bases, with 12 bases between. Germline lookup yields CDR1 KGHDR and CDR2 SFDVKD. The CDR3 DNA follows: TGTGCCACCAGTGATTTGCAGGACACCGCCGATACGCAGTATTTT. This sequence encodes CATSDLQDTADTQYF.